A selection of T cell receptor beta chains follows, all from one sample in a study of blood T cell repertoires in COVID-19. Clones were read by immunoSEQ multiplex PCR, and TCRdb kept only the in-frame ones, dropping some. Of fewer than 600,000 clones in the sample, over 75% were seen once. Sequenced sample: PBMCs or T cells enriched from blood (not recorded which). The receptor source for this set is a woman aged 40-49 years who had recovered from COVID-19. Both conserved end residues are part of each CDR3. Fields, in order: J gene, clone size, D gene, V gene, CDR3 DNA, CDR3 protein. A D gene is named only where the DNA matches it firmly. Only some rows state a clone size, as once, few, many or a class for expanded clones.

TRBJ1-3,-,TRBD1,TRBV10-3,TGTGCCATCAACGGGGACAGAGGAGGAAACACCATATATTTT,CAINGDRGGNTIYF
TRBJ2-1,-,TRBD2,TRBV7-8,TGTGCCAGCAGCGCGCCGACTAGCGGGGCCTACAATGAGCAGTTCTTC,CASSAPTSGAYNEQFF
TRBJ2-5,-,TRBD2,TRBV6-2/TRBV6-3,TGTGCCAGCAGCTCTAGGCGAAGCGGGAAACAAGAGACCCAGTACTTC,CASSSRRSGKQETQYF
TRBJ2-5,-,-,TRBV5-1,TGCGCCAGCAGCTGGCCCGGGGAGACCCAGTACTTC,CASSWPGETQYF
TRBJ1-2,-,-,TRBV9,TGTGCCAGCAGCGTAGACGGGGGGCTGGGAAGGGGCTACACCTTC,CASSVDGGLGRGYTF
TRBJ1-3,few,-,TRBV9,TGTGCCAGCAGCGCTAGACAGGCATCTGGAAACACCATATATTTT,CASSARQASGNTIYF
TRBJ1-2,-,-,TRBV2,TGTGCCAGAAGAACTAACATGGGTGGCTACACCTTC,CARRTNMGGYTF
TRBJ1-1,-,TRBD1,TRBV7-8,TGTGCCAGCAGCTTAGTCAGGGGGCTTGGGAACACTGAAGCTTTCTTT,CASSLVRGLGNTEAFF
TRBJ2-7,-,TRBD1,TRBV5-6,TGTGCCAGCAGCTACGGGACAGTCTTTCCCTACGAGCAGTACTTC,CASSYGTVFPYEQYF
TRBJ2-7,-,-,TRBV14,TGTGCCAGCAGCCAAGGCGGGACGGCATACTACGAGCAGTACTTC,CASSQGGTAYYEQYF
TRBJ1-2,-,-,TRBV18,TGTGCCAGCTCACCTATTCAGGATTTTAACTATGGCTACACCTTC,CASSPIQDFNYGYTF
TRBJ1-6,few,-,TRBV5-1,TGCGCCAGCAGCTTGGGGCAGAATAATTCACCCCTCCACTTT,CASSLGQNNSPLHF
TRBJ2-5,-,-,TRBV10-2,TGCGCCAGCGGCAACCAAACAGGGTATCGGGGGACCCAGTACTTC,CASGNQTGYRGTQYF
TRBJ1-1,-,-,TRBV19,TGTGCCAGTAAAGGTTGGGGGGACACTGAAGCTTTCTTT,CASKGWGDTEAFF
TRBJ2-3,-,TRBD1,TRBV7-9,TGTGCCAGCACCCCCCCCGGGACAGGGTCCACAGATACGCAGTATTTT,CASTPPGTGSTDTQYF
TRBJ2-5,-,TRBD2,TRBV3-1/TRBV3-2,TGTGCCAGCAGCCAAGACGGGAGGGCCCTCTTCGGGGAGACCCAGTACTTC,CASSQDGRALFGETQYF
TRBJ2-3,-,TRBD1,TRBV5-1,TGCGCCAGCAGCTCGACAGGGTCTGGCACAGATACGCAGTATTTT,CASSSTGSGTDTQYF
TRBJ2-3,-,-,TRBV4-3,TGCGCCAGCAGCCCCAACATGGCCCTCTTGGGCACAGATACGCAGTATTTT,CASSPNMALLGTDTQYF
TRBJ1-5,-,TRBD1,TRBV29-1,TGCAGCGTTACAGGGGGCGGCAATCAGCCCCAGCATTTT,CSVTGGGNQPQHF
TRBJ1-5,-,TRBD1,TRBV10-3,TGTGCCATCAGTGGGGGACAGGGAAGCAATCAGCCCCAGCATTTT,CAISGGQGSNQPQHF
TRBJ2-3,-,TRBD2,TRBV5-1,TGCGCCTCTCAGACTAGCGGGAGAGTAGCAGATACGCAGTATTTT,CASQTSGRVADTQYF
TRBJ1-2,once,TRBD1,TRBV5-6,TGTGCCAGCAGCAACAGGGGGCGGACATGGCTATACACCTTC,CASSNRGRTWLYTF
TRBJ2-3,-,TRBD2,TRBV24-1,TGTGCCACCAGTGAGGCGTCGACTAGCGGGAGATATACGCAGTATTTT,CATSEASTSGRYTQYF
TRBJ2-1,-,TRBD2,TRBV7-2,TGTGCCAGCAGCTCGCTAGCGGGAGTTCGCAATGAGCAGTTCTTC,CASSSLAGVRNEQFF
TRBJ1-2,-,-,TRBV9,TGTGCCAGCAGCCGGGACCCTAAGGAGGGGGGCTACACCTTC,CASSRDPKEGGYTF
TRBJ2-2,-,TRBD1,TRBV4-3,TGCGCCAGCAGCCAAGATAGGGGGCCCAACACCGGGGAGCTGTTTTTT,CASSQDRGPNTGELFF
TRBJ2-7,-,TRBD1,TRBV11-3,TGTGCCAGCAGCCCCTCCGGGACAGGTTTGCGCGAGCAGTACTTC,CASSPSGTGLREQYF
TRBJ1-5,once,TRBD1,TRBV19,TGTGCCAGTAGGGACAGGGGTAGCAATCAGCCCCAGCATTTT,CASRDRGSNQPQHF
TRBJ2-6,-,TRBD1,TRBV29-1,TGCAGCGTTGGGAGGACAGGGGGGACTGGGGCCAACGTCCTGACTTTC,CSVGRTGGTGANVLTF
TRBJ2-7,-,-,TRBV6-5,TGTGCCAGCACCCTTGGACTGACGAACTACGAGCAGTACTTC,CASTLGLTNYEQYF
TRBJ2-1,-,-,TRBV19,TGTGCCAGCAGTATGGGCTCGCTAGCGTGGTCCTACAATGAGCAGTTCTTC,CASSMGSLAWSYNEQFF
TRBJ2-7,-,-,TRBV5-1,TGCGCCAGCAGCTTGACCCAGGGCTACGAGCAGTACTTC,CASSLTQGYEQYF
TRBJ2-7,-,TRBD1,TRBV18,TGTGCCAGCTCACCAGAGACAGGGTATTACGAGCAGTACTTC,CASSPETGYYEQYF
TRBJ1-2,-,-,TRBV11-2,TGTGCCAGCAGCTTCGGACTAAAGTGGAACTATGGCTACACCTTC,CASSFGLKWNYGYTF
TRBJ1-2,-,TRBD1,TRBV19,TGTGCCAGTAGGATGGACAGGGCTAACTATGGCTACACCTTC,CASRMDRANYGYTF
TRBJ1-6,-,-,TRBV2,TGTGCCAGCACCAGGAACCCTAATTCACCCCTCCACTTT,CASTRNPNSPLHF
TRBJ2-3,-,-,TRBV9,TGTGCCAGCAGCGTTAACTCCTTCACAGATACGCAGTATTTT,CASSVNSFTDTQYF
TRBJ2-3,-,TRBD2,TRBV30,TGTGCCTGGAGGGATGGGACTAGCGGCCTCACAGATACGCAGTATTTT,CAWRDGTSGLTDTQYF
TRBJ2-7,-,-,TRBV11-2,TGTGCCAGCAGCTTAGACCCAACAGCCTCGCAGTACTTC,CASSLDPTASQYF
TRBJ1-1,-,-,TRBV20-1,TGCAGTGCCGCGGGGAACACTGAAGCTTTCTTT,CSAAGNTEAFF
TRBJ1-1,-,TRBD1,TRBV20-1,TGCAGTGCGAGTCCGGGACAGGGGATTGCGGGTGAAGCTTTCTTT,CSASPGQGIAGEAFF